The table lists the clone carrying this T cell receptor (beta chain) with a few counts. Antigen: not known. The data derive from a study of T-cell reconstitution after alpha-beta-depleted transplantation in children. Whole-study findings and limits: Once a year had passed after transplant, T-cell counts and diversity came mostly from newly produced T cells. Surviving recipient T cells and thymic progenitors underlay high day-60 TCRbeta diversity in some patients.

Construction of the TCRbeta library involved unique molecular identifiers. TCRdb independently ran MiXCR on the PCR reads; one entry per CDR3 protein. The data show about 110,000 distinct CDR3 sequences, about 21% seen once. The CDR3 runs to 15 residues. The ends lost 6 bases at V and 10 bases at J; junction bases unmatched: 10. Germline CDR1 and CDR2: SQVTM and ANQGSEA. The sequence was obtained from a male patient aged 2-9 years who had a stem cell transplant for chronic granulomatous disease, so the T cells may come from the graft donor. The sample here was PBMCs, mostly from graft donor cells, taken 180 days after TCRalphabeta/CD19-depleted stem cell transplant. This chain links TRBV29-1 with TRBJ2-1, with TRBD2 matching over 15 bases. The CDR3 region is CSVSGLAGGPMEQFF. For the CDR3, the DNA is TGCAGCGTGAGCGGACTAGCGGGGGGGCCAATGGAGCAGTTCTTC.